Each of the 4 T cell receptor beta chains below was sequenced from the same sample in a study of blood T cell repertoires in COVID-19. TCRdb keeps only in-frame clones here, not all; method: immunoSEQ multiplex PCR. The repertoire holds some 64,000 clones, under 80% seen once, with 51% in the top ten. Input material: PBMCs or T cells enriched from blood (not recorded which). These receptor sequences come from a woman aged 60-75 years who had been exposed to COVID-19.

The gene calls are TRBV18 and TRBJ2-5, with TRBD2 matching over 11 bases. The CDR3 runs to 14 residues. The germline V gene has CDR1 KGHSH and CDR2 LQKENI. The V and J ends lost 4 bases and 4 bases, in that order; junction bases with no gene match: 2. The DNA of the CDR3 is TGTGCCAGCTCACTTGGACTAGCGGGAGAGACCCAGTACTTC. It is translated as CASSLGLAGETQYF.

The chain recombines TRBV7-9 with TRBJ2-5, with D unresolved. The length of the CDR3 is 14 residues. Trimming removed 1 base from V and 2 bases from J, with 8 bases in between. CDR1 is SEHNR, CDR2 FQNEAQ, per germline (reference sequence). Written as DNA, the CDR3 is TGTGCCAGCAGCTTAGGAGCCCCTCAAGAGACCCAGTACTTC. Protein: CASSLGAPQETQYF.

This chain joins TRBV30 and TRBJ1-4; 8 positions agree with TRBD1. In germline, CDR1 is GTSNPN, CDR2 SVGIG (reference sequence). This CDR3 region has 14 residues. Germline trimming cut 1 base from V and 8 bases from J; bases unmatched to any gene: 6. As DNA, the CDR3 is TGTGCCTGGAGTGGCAGGGGGCTCAGAGAAAAACTGTTTTTT. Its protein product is CAWSGRGLREKLFF.

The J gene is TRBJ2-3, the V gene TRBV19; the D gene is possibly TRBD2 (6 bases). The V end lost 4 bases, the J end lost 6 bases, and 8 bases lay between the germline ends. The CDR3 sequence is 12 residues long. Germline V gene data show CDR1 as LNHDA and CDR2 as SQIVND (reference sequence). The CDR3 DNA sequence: TGTGCCAGTAGTAATCTAGCGGATACGCAGTATTTT. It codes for CASSNLADTQYF.